The rows below give T cell receptor beta chains drawn from one sample of a study of shared clonotypes between healthy human individuals. Assay: immunoSEQ multiplex PCR; the TCRdb copy retains only in-frame clones and omits some. Here the sample spans 550,000 to 700,000 clones, roughly 72% being singletons. The material sequenced was memory CD4+ T cells sorted from blood. These receptors were taken from a woman under 40 in good health. The CDR3 runs from the conserved cysteine through the conserved F or W. A D gene is named only where the DNA matches it firmly. Size values are once, few and many counts, or a class for expanded clones, and some rows have none.

len,v_gene,j_gene,d_gene,abundance,CDR3aa,CDR3nt
15,TRBV7-6,TRBJ2-1,TRBD2,once,CASRPGLAGGGEQFF,TGTGCCAGCAGACCGGGACTAGCGGGAGGAGGCGAGCAGTTCTTC
15,TRBV11-2,TRBJ2-7,TRBD2,NA,CASSPGTSGIYEQYF,TGTGCCAGCAGTCCCGGGACTAGCGGGATATACGAGCAGTACTTC
11,TRBV4-1,TRBJ1-4,NA,NA,CASSQDRKLFF,TGCGCCAGCAGCCAAGACAGAAAACTGTTTTTT
11,TRBV20-1,TRBJ2-7,NA,once,CSAPFLGEQYF,TGCAGTGCGCCTTTTTTAGGCGAGCAGTACTTC
15,TRBV6-5,TRBJ2-2,NA,once,CASSMRGRGTGELFF,TGTGCCAGCAGTATGAGGGGGCGGGGGACCGGGGAGCTGTTTTTT
15,TRBV9,TRBJ2-3,NA,few,CASSVRGVDEDTQYF,TGTGCCAGCAGCGTCAGGGGGGTAGATGAGGATACGCAGTATTTT
13,TRBV7-7,TRBJ1-1,NA,few,CASSPTVGTEAFF,TGTGCCAGCAGCCCCACAGTGGGCACTGAAGCTTTCTTT
11,TRBV20-1,TRBJ1-1,NA,few,CSARGVVEAFF,TGCAGTGCTAGGGGAGTCGTTGAAGCTTTCTTT
14,TRBV6-5,TRBJ2-7,TRBD2,NA,CASRTPSGTYEQYF,TGTGCCAGCAGGACTCCTAGCGGGACTTACGAGCAGTACTTC
15,TRBV5-1,TRBJ2-1,TRBD2,once,CASSWGTSGIGEQFF,TGCGCCAGCAGCTGGGGGACTAGCGGGATAGGTGAGCAGTTCTTC
13,TRBV7-9,TRBJ2-2,NA,NA,CASSGRSTGELFF,TGTGCCAGCAGCGGGCGAAGCACCGGGGAGCTGTTTTTT
17,TRBV27,TRBJ2-7,TRBD2,NA,CASSFSKDAGVFYEQYF,TGTGCCAGCAGTTTTTCCAAGGACGCGGGGGTTTTCTACGAGCAGTACTTC
14,TRBV4-1,TRBJ2-7,NA,NA,CASSRLLSEGEQYF,TGCGCCAGCAGCCGCCTACTAAGCGAAGGGGAGCAGTACTTC
15,TRBV7-2,TRBJ2-3,NA,NA,CASSGTALITDTQYF,TGTGCCAGCAGCGGTACAGCTCTAATCACAGATACGCAGTATTTT
15,TRBV6-6,TRBJ2-5,NA,NA,CASSYIGGSSETQYF,TGTGCCAGCAGTTACATCGGCGGCAGTTCAGAGACCCAGTACTTC
15,TRBV7-8,TRBJ2-5,NA,many,CASSPHPGWQETQYF,TGTGCCAGCAGCCCACACCCGGGGTGGCAAGAGACCCAGTACTTC
15,TRBV5-1,TRBJ1-1,TRBD1,NA,CASSPQGAMNTEAFF,TGCGCCAGCAGCCCACAGGGGGCCATGAACACTGAAGCTTTCTTT
13,TRBV11-3,TRBJ2-7,TRBD1,NA,CASSYGTGWEQYF,TGTGCCAGCAGCTACGGGACAGGGTGGGAGCAGTACTTC
14,TRBV5-1,TRBJ1-3,TRBD1,NA,CASSAGTVGNTIYF,TGCGCCAGCAGCGCCGGGACAGTCGGAAACACCATATATTTT
16,TRBV9,TRBJ2-3,NA,many,CASTQESRLGTDTQYF,TGTGCCAGCACCCAAGAATCAAGATTGGGCACAGATACGCAGTATTTT
18,TRBV7-2,TRBJ2-5,TRBD2,NA,CASSPALTSVHYQETQYF,TGTGCCAGCAGCCCCGCGCTAACTAGCGTGCACTACCAAGAGACCCAGTACTTC
15,TRBV4-2,TRBJ1-1,TRBD1,NA,CASSQSGQLNTEAFF,TGTGCCAGCAGCCAGTCGGGACAGTTGAACACTGAAGCTTTCTTT
15,TRBV28,TRBJ1-4,NA,once,CASSSVSGGNEKLFF,TGTGCCAGCAGTTCGGTGTCGGGCGGAAATGAAAAACTGTTTTTT
14,TRBV19,TRBJ2-2,NA,NA,CASSSGGDTGELFF,TGTGCCAGTAGCTCAGGGGGGGACACCGGGGAGCTGTTTTTT
11,TRBV28,TRBJ1-1,NA,NA,CASRLRGTAFF,TGTGCCAGCAGATTGAGGGGAACAGCTTTCTTT
13,TRBV7-9,TRBJ2-7,NA,few,CASSSWGADEQYF,TGTGCCAGCAGCTCGTGGGGGGCGGACGAGCAGTACTTC
11,TRBV11-2,TRBJ2-7,NA,NA,CASSLHREQYF,TGTGCCAGCAGCTTACACAGGGAGCAGTACTTC
13,TRBV5-1,TRBJ2-2,NA,many,CASSLEFSGELFF,TGCGCCAGCAGCTTGGAGTTTAGCGGGGAGCTGTTTTTT
15,TRBV7-9,TRBJ1-1,NA,NA,CASSLGLRVNTEAFF,TGTGCCAGCAGCTTAGGGCTTCGAGTGAACACTGAAGCTTTCTTT
15,TRBV2,TRBJ2-7,NA,NA,CASRGVGSSSYEQYF,TGTGCCAGCAGGGGTGTGGGCAGTTCCTCCTACGAGCAGTACTTC
14,TRBV6-5,TRBJ2-7,NA,NA,CASRGTSASYEQYF,TGTGCCAGCAGGGGGACATCGGCATCCTACGAGCAGTACTTC
14,TRBV6-1,TRBJ1-3,NA,NA,CAVTTGSAGNTIYF,TGTGCCGTCACCACAGGGTCTGCGGGAAACACCATATATTTT
13,TRBV28,TRBJ1-3,NA,NA,CASSYHSGNTIYF,TGTGCCAGCAGTTATCACTCTGGAAACACCATATATTTT
19,TRBV9,TRBJ2-2,NA,NA,CASSANSEQGVRGTGELFF,TGTGCCAGCAGCGCCAACTCAGAACAGGGTGTGCGTGGAACCGGGGAGCTGTTTTTT
14,TRBV15,TRBJ2-1,TRBD2,once,CATSRSGLVYEQFF,TGTGCCACCAGCAGGTCAGGACTAGTCTATGAGCAGTTCTTC
14,TRBV5-1,TRBJ1-1,NA,NA,CASSLIGGSTEAFF,TGCGCCAGCAGCTTGATCGGGGGCTCCACTGAAGCTTTCTTT
14,TRBV2,TRBJ2-2,NA,NA,CASSVQSNTGELFF,TGTGCCAGCAGTGTTCAGTCGAACACCGGGGAGCTGTTTTTT
15,TRBV5-1,TRBJ1-1,NA,few,CASSPIEGLNTEAFF,TGCGCCAGCAGCCCTATTGAGGGTCTGAACACTGAAGCTTTCTTT
15,TRBV7-3,TRBJ2-1,TRBD2,NA,CASSDGTSGRHEQFF,TGTGCCAGCAGCGATGGGACTAGCGGGAGGCATGAGCAGTTCTTC
16,TRBV7-6,TRBJ2-7,TRBD2,NA,CASSSWGTSTSYEQYF,TGTGCCAGCAGCTCGTGGGGGACTAGTACATCCTACGAGCAGTACTTC
16,TRBV5-6,TRBJ2-7,NA,NA,CASRWGPTGTSYEQYF,TGTGCCAGCAGGTGGGGGCCGACAGGGACTTCCTACGAGCAGTACTTC
16,TRBV27,TRBJ1-1,TRBD1,NA,CASSFAGQGMNTEAFF,TGTGCCAGCAGTTTCGCGGGACAGGGGATGAACACTGAAGCTTTCTTT
12,TRBV28,TRBJ1-2,TRBD1,few,CATGTGGWGYTF,TGTGCCACCGGGACAGGGGGCTGGGGCTACACCTTC
15,TRBV6-5,TRBJ1-6,TRBD1,NA,CASSNPYRGHSPLHF,TGTGCCAGCAGTAACCCGTACAGGGGGCATTCACCCCTCCACTTT